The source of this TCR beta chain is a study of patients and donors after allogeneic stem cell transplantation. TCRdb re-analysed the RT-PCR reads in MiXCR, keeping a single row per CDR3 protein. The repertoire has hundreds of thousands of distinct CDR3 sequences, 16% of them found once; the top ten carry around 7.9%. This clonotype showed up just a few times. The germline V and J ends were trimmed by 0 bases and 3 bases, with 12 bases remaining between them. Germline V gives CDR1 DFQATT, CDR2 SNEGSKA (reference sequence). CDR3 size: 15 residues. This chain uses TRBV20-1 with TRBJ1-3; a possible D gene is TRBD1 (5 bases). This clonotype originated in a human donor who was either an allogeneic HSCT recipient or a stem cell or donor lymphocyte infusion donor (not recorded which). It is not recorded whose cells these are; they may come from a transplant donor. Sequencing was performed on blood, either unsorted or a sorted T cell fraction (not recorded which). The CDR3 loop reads CSARDARAGGNTIYF. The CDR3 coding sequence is TGCAGTGCTAGAGACGCCAGGGCGGGTGGAAACACCATATATTTT.